The rows below give T cell receptor beta chains drawn from one sample of a study of OX40 agonist ivuxolimab in advanced cancers. Only in-frame clones appear in the TCRdb table, and some are missing; sequencing was by immunoSEQ multiplex PCR. Altogether tens of thousands of clones are present, roughly 90% being singletons, with the ten largest covering 0.95% to 1.3%. Here the sequenced sample was CD4+ or CD8+ T cells sorted from blood, taken in a trial of the OX40 agonist ivuxolimab. These receptors all come from an adult with an advanced solid tumor such as melanoma, head and neck, liver or kidney cancer. Both conserved end residues are part of each CDR3. The D gene is left open where the match is weak. Expanded clones get a size class; other rows say once, few or many, or leave the size out.

v_gene: TRBV11-2
d_gene: -
j_gene: TRBJ2-4
len: 14
abundance: once
CDR3aa: CASGETGAKNIQYF
CDR3nt: TGTGCCAGCGGAGAAACCGGGGCCAAAAACATTCAGTACTTC

v_gene: TRBV5-4
d_gene: -
j_gene: TRBJ1-2
len: 13
abundance: -
CDR3aa: CASSLDGLGGYTF
CDR3nt: TGTGCCAGCAGCTTGGATGGGCTCGGCGGCTACACCTTC

v_gene: TRBV28
d_gene: -
j_gene: TRBJ1-2
len: 15
abundance: -
CDR3aa: CATTPPGGFPYGYTF
CDR3nt: TGTGCCACAACCCCCCCGGGAGGATTTCCCTATGGCTACACCTTC

v_gene: TRBV6-5
d_gene: -
j_gene: TRBJ1-1
len: 14
abundance: -
CDR3aa: CASSRGQTGAEAFF
CDR3nt: TGTGCCAGCAGCCGCGGGCAGACGGGCGCTGAAGCTTTCTTT

v_gene: TRBV18
d_gene: TRBD2
j_gene: TRBJ2-1
len: 14
abundance: -
CDR3aa: CASSPPPSGNEQFF
CDR3nt: TGTGCCAGCTCACCACCCCCTAGCGGAAATGAGCAGTTCTTC

v_gene: TRBV7-2
d_gene: -
j_gene: TRBJ2-1
len: 15
abundance: -
CDR3aa: CASSLGPPGYNEQFF
CDR3nt: TGTGCCAGCAGTCTCGGCCCCCCCGGTTACAATGAGCAGTTCTTC

v_gene: TRBV27
d_gene: -
j_gene: TRBJ2-6
len: 17
abundance: -
CDR3aa: CASSLSSGWSGANVLTF
CDR3nt: TGTGCCAGCAGTTTATCGTCAGGATGGTCCGGGGCCAACGTCCTGACTTTC

v_gene: TRBV7-2
d_gene: -
j_gene: TRBJ1-2
len: 13
abundance: -
CDR3aa: CASSFEVNYGYTF
CDR3nt: TGTGCCAGCAGCTTCGAGGTCAACTATGGCTACACCTTC

v_gene: TRBV7-2
d_gene: -
j_gene: TRBJ1-1
len: 17
abundance: -
CDR3aa: CASSLFATGAGYTEAFF
CDR3nt: TGTGCCAGCAGCTTATTCGCGACCGGGGCAGGTTACACTGAAGCTTTCTTT

v_gene: TRBV5-1
d_gene: -
j_gene: TRBJ2-3
len: 14
abundance: -
CDR3aa: CASSLDLSTDTQYF
CDR3nt: TGCGCCAGCAGCTTGGATCTTAGCACAGATACGCAGTATTTT

v_gene: TRBV29-1
d_gene: -
j_gene: TRBJ2-4
len: 10
abundance: -
CDR3aa: CSAGLDIQYF
CDR3nt: TGCAGCGCAGGGCTAGACATTCAGTACTTC

v_gene: TRBV7-2
d_gene: -
j_gene: TRBJ2-5
len: 12
abundance: -
CDR3aa: CASSLTRETQYF
CDR3nt: TGTGCCAGCAGCCTAACCCGGGAGACCCAGTACTTC

v_gene: TRBV15
d_gene: -
j_gene: TRBJ2-4
len: 17
abundance: -
CDR3aa: CATSREGREGTKNIQYF
CDR3nt: TGTGCCACCAGCAGAGAAGGGCGCGAAGGGACCAAAAACATTCAGTACTTC

v_gene: TRBV15
d_gene: TRBD1
j_gene: TRBJ1-2
len: 14
abundance: -
CDR3aa: CATSNGDRGQGYTF
CDR3nt: TGTGCCACCAGCAATGGAGACAGGGGGCAGGGCTACACCTTC

v_gene: TRBV28
d_gene: -
j_gene: TRBJ1-2
len: 14
abundance: -
CDR3aa: CASSPTAIFYGYTF
CDR3nt: TGTGCCAGCAGTCCCACTGCTATATTCTATGGCTACACCTTC

v_gene: TRBV27
d_gene: -
j_gene: TRBJ2-3
len: 13
abundance: -
CDR3aa: CASSLQGPDTQYF
CDR3nt: TGTGCCAGCAGTTTACAGGGCCCAGATACGCAGTATTTT

v_gene: TRBV6-5
d_gene: -
j_gene: TRBJ1-1
len: 13
abundance: -
CDR3aa: CASRRDGYTEAFF
CDR3nt: TGTGCCAGCAGGAGGGACGGTTACACTGAAGCTTTCTTT

v_gene: TRBV11-3
d_gene: -
j_gene: TRBJ2-2
len: 15
abundance: -
CDR3aa: CASSLGATKTGELFF
CDR3nt: TGTGCCAGCAGCTTAGGGGCCACTAAAACCGGGGAGCTGTTTTTT

v_gene: TRBV7-8
d_gene: -
j_gene: TRBJ1-1
len: 11
abundance: -
CDR3aa: CASRENTEAFF
CDR3nt: TGTGCCAGCAGGGAGAACACTGAAGCTTTCTTT

v_gene: TRBV28
d_gene: -
j_gene: TRBJ2-1
len: 15
abundance: -
CDR3aa: CASSFGGTGYNEQFF
CDR3nt: TGTGCCAGCAGTTTTGGCGGGACGGGTTACAATGAGCAGTTCTTC

v_gene: TRBV5-1
d_gene: -
j_gene: TRBJ2-2
len: 13
abundance: -
CDR3aa: CASSLALAGELFF
CDR3nt: TGCGCCAGCAGCTTGGCCCTCGCCGGGGAGCTGTTTTTT

v_gene: TRBV9
d_gene: -
j_gene: TRBJ1-4
len: 14
abundance: medium-sized
CDR3aa: CASSETAYNEKLFF
CDR3nt: TGTGCCAGCAGCGAGACGGCCTACAATGAAAAACTGTTTTTT

v_gene: TRBV6-6
d_gene: -
j_gene: TRBJ1-6
len: 15
abundance: -
CDR3aa: CASSPSGPPDSPLHF
CDR3nt: TGTGCCAGCAGCCCCAGCGGGCCCCCGGATTCACCCCTCCACTTT

v_gene: TRBV7-2
d_gene: -
j_gene: TRBJ2-5
len: 13
abundance: -
CDR3aa: CASSLGPKETQYF
CDR3nt: TGTGCCAGCAGCTTGGGACCCAAAGAGACCCAGTACTTC

v_gene: TRBV11-2
d_gene: TRBD1
j_gene: TRBJ2-1
len: 17
abundance: -
CDR3aa: CASSLPSYGTAYNEQFF
CDR3nt: TGTGCCAGCAGCCTTCCGTCCTACGGGACAGCCTACAATGAGCAGTTCTTC